This passage covers 5 T cell receptor beta chains from one sample sequenced in a study of read filtering for tumor transcriptome and immune sequencing. The library was built from roughly 400 ng RNA with molecular barcoded adaptors for alpha/delta and beta/gamma chains. TCRdb called the reads again in MiXCR, with one record for every CDR3 protein. Of about 22,000 distinct CDR3 sequences in the sample, roughly an eighth were seen once. The source material was a population of CD138-negative cells sorted from bone marrow. These TCRs come from a donor at least 40 years old with multiple myeloma.

This clonotype has at least ten counts. The chain has TRBV29-1 and TRBJ2-1, with TRBD2 matching 7 bases. This CDR3 is 14 amino acids long. Trimming took 8 bases from V and 4 from J; bases not matched to a gene: 11. CDR1 and CDR2 (germline): SQVTM, ANQGSEA. The CDR3, as DNA: TGCAGCACCCGGATCCTAGCGGCTTACAATGAGCAGTTCTTC. This sequence encodes CSTRILAAYNEQFF.

This chain joins TRBV29-1 and TRBJ2-1, with TRBD2 matching 10 bases. Per the germline V gene, CDR1 is SQVTM and CDR2 is ANQGSEA. The CDR3 runs to 13 residues. The J segment lost 2 bases and the V segment lost 5 bases, leaving 0 bases of the junction unmatched. The CDR3 here is CSVSGGAYNEQFF. The CDR3 nucleotides read TGCAGCGTTAGCGGGGGGGCCTACAATGAGCAGTTCTTC.

This clonotype showed up just a few times. This may be a read error: a much more frequent sequence differs by one nucleotide. This sequence joins TRBV5-1 and TRBJ2-2; possibly TRBD2 for D (5 bases). CDR1 is SGHRS, CDR2 YFSETQ, per germline. CDR3 length: 17 amino acids. The CDR3 region has the DNA TGCGCCGGCAGCTTGGAGGCGACTGGGAATCGTATCGGGGAGCTGTTTTTT. Its protein product is CAGSLEATGNRIGELFF. Variable domain in full (rest from reference TRBV5-1 and TRBJ2-2): KAGVTQTPRYLIKTRGQQVTLSCSPISGHRSVSWYQQTPGQGLQFLFEYFSETQRNKGNFPGRFSGRQFSNSRSEMNVSTLELGDSALYLCAGSLEATGNRIGELFFGEGSRLTVL.

In this sample, this clonotype turned up a few times. V usage is TRBV5-4 and J usage is TRBJ2-6, with 7 bases fitting TRBD1. CDR1 and CDR2 from the germline V gene are SGHNT and YYREEE (reference sequence). This CDR3 is built from 18 residues. The ends lost 0 bases at V and 5 bases at J; junction bases unmatched: 11. CDR3 in DNA: TGTGCCAGCAGCTTGGTAGGTAGGGGGCAGTCCTGGGCCAACGTCCTGACTTTC. It is translated as CASSLVGRGQSWANVLTF.

This clonotype was detected many times. J is TRBJ1-5 and V is TRBV28, with D possibly being TRBD1 (5 bases). Trimming took off 2 bases at V and 2 bases at J, with 10 bases between the two ends. CDR1 is MDHEN, CDR2 SYDVKM, per germline. The CDR3 loop spans 15 amino acids. The DNA of the CDR3 is TGTGCCAGCAGTTTAAAGGGCAGGGGCAATCAGCCCCAGCATTTT. Its translation: CASSLKGRGNQPQHF.